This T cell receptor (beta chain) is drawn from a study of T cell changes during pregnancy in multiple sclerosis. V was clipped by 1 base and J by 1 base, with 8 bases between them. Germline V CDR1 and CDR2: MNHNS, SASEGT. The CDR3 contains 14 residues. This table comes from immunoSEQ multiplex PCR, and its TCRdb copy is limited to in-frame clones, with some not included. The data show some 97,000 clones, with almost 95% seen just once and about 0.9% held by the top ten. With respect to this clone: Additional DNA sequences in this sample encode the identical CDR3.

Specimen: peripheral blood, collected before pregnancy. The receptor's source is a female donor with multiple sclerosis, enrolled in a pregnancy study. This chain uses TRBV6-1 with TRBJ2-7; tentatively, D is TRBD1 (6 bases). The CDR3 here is CASSEGGQSYEQYF. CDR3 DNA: TGTGCCAGCAGTGAAGGCGGACAGTCCTACGAGCAGTACTTC.